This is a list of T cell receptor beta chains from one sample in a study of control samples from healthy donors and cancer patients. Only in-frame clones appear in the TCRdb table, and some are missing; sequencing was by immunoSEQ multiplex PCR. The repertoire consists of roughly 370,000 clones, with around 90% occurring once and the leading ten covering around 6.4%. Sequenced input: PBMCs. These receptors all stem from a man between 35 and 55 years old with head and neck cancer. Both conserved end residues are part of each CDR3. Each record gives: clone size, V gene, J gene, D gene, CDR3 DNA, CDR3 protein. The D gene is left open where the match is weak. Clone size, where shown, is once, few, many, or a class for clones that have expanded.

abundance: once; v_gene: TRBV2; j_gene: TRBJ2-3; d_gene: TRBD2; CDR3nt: TGTGCCAGCAGTGTGGGGACTAGGACAGATACGCAGTATTTT; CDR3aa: CASSVGTRTDTQYF
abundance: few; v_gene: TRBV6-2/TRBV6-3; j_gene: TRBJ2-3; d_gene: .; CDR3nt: TGTGCCAGCAGTTACTCGACTGCGGAGGGTAGCACAGATACGCAGTATTTT; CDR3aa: CASSYSTAEGSTDTQYF
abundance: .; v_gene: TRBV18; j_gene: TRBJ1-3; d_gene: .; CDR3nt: TGTGCCAGCACAGAGAAACGGAGCTCTGGAAACACCATATATTTT; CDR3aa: CASTEKRSSGNTIYF
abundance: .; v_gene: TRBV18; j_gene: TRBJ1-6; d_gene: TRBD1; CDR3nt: TGTGCCAGCTCACCGGGGACAGGGGATTCACCCCTCCACTTT; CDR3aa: CASSPGTGDSPLHF
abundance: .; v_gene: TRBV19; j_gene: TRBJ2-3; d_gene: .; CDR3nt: TGTGCCAGTAGCCGTGGGATGACTAGCACAGATACGCAGTATTTT; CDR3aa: CASSRGMTSTDTQYF
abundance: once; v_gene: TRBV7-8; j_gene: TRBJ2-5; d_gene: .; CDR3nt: TGTGCCAGCAGCCGGCCCCAAGAGACCCAGTACTTC; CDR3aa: CASSRPQETQYF
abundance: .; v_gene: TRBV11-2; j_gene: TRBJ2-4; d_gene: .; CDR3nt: TGTGCCAGCACCGACGCGGCGTCTCCCAAAAACATTCAGTACTTC; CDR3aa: CASTDAASPKNIQYF
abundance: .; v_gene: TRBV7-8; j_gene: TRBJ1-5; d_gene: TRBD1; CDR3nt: TGTGCCAGCAGCTTAGCGGAGACAGGGGCCAATCAGCCCCAGCATTTT; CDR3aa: CASSLAETGANQPQHF
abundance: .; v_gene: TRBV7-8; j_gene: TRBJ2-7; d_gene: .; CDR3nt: TGTGCCAGCAGCCCTTCAATCGAGCAGTACTTC; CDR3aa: CASSPSIEQYF
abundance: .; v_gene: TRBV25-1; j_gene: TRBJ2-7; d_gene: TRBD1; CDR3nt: TGTGCCAGCAGTGGACAGGGCTACGAGCAGTACTTC; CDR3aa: CASSGQGYEQYF
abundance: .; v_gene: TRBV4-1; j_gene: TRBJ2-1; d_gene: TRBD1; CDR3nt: TGCGCCAGCAGCCAACCAGGACAGGGGACCTACAATGAGCAGTTCTTC; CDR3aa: CASSQPGQGTYNEQFF
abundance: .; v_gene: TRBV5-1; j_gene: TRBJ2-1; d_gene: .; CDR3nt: TGCGCCAGCAGCCAGACTGAAAGGACTATAGGGGAGCAGTTCTTC; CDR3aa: CASSQTERTIGEQFF
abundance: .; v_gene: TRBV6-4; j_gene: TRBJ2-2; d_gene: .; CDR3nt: TGTGCCAGCAGTGACTCGAAAGGGGTAAACACCGGGGAGCTGTTTTTT; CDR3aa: CASSDSKGVNTGELFF
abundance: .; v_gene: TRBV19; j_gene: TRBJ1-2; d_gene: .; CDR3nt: TGTGCCAGTAGTCAGGGGTCGGACTATGGCTACACCTTC; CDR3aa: CASSQGSDYGYTF
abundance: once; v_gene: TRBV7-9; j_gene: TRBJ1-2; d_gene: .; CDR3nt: TGTGCCAGCAGCTTAGGTGGGGACGGATCCGGGACCTTC; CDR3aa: CASSLGGDGSGTF
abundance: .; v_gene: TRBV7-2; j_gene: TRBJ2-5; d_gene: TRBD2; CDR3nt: TGTGCCAGCAGCCATCGTAGCGGGGGTGAGACCCAGTACTTC; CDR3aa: CASSHRSGGETQYF
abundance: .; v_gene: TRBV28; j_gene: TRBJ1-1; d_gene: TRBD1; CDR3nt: TGTGCCAGCAGTTCCAGGAGGGGGCTGGACACTGAAGCTTTCTTT; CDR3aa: CASSSRRGLDTEAFF
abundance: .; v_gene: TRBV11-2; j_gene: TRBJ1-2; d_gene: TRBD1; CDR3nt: TGTGCCAGCAGCGGACAGGGGGCGGGTGGCTACACCTTC; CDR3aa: CASSGQGAGGYTF
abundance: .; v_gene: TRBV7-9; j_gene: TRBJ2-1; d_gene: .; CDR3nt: TGTGCCAGCAGCTTAGTTGCCAATGAGCAGTTCTTC; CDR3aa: CASSLVANEQFF
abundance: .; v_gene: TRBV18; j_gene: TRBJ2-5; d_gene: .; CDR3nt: TGTGCCAGCTCACGAGGGACATTCGAAGAGACCCAGTACTTC; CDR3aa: CASSRGTFEETQYF
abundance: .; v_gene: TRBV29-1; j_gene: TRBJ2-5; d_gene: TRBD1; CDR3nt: TGCAGCGTTGCGTATGGGACAGGCTCTAAAGAGACCCAGTACTTC; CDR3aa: CSVAYGTGSKETQYF
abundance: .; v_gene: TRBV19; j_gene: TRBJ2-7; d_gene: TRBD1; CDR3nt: TGTGCCAGTAGTCACCGGGACAGACTCTACGAGCAGTACTTC; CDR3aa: CASSHRDRLYEQYF
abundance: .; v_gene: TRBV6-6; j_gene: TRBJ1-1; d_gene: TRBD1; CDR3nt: TGTGCCAGCAGTCGGGACAGACTGAACACTGAAGCTTTCTTT; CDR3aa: CASSRDRLNTEAFF
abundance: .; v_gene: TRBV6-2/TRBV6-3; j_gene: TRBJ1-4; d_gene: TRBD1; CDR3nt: TGTGCCAGCAGCGACAGGGTCGGGGGCGCGGCTAATGAAAAACTGTTTTTT; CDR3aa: CASSDRVGGAANEKLFF
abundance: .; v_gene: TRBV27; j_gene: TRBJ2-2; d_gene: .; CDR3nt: TGTGCCAGCTCCTTATACCCTCATTTCCCGGCCGGGGAGCTGTTTTTT; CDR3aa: CASSLYPHFPAGELFF
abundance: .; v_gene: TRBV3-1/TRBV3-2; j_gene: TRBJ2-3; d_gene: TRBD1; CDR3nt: TGTGCCAGCAGCCTACAGGGGGGCACAGATACGCAGTATTTT; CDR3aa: CASSLQGGTDTQYF
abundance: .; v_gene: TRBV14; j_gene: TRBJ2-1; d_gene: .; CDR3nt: TGTGCCAGCAGCCACTTGGGGGACAACATGGAAAAGCAGTTCTTC; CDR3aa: CASSHLGDNMEKQFF
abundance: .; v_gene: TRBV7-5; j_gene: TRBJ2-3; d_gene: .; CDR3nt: TGTGCCAGAAGCAGTCTCCTAAGGCGCGCCAGCACAGATACGCAGTATTTT; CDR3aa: CARSSLLRRASTDTQYF
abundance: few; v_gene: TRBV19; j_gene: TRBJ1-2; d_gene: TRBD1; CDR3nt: TGTGCCAGTAGTATGGGGACAGGGGCCGATGGCTACACCTTC; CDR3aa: CASSMGTGADGYTF
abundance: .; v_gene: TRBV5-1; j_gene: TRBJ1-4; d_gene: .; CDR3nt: TGCGCCAGCAGCTATGACCTAGAGGAAAAACTGTTTTTT; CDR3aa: CASSYDLEEKLFF
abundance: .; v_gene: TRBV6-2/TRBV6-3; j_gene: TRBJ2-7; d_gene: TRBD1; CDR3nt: TGTGCCAGCAGTACAGGGGGCGCTGGGCAGTACTTC; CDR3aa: CASSTGGAGQYF
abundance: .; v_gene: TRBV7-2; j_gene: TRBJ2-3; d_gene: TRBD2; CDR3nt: TGTGCCAGCAGCTCTAGGCGGGGGAGCTCCACAGATACGCAGTATTTT; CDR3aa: CASSSRRGSSTDTQYF
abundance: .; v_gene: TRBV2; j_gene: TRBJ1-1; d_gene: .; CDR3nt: TGTGCCAGCAGGGTCTCGGGGCACACTGAAGCTTTCTTT; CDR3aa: CASRVSGHTEAFF
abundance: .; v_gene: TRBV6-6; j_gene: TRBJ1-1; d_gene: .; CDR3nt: TGTGCCAGCAGAACCGGGGTTGGCTCGAGGAACACTGAAGCTTTCTTT; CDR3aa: CASRTGVGSRNTEAFF
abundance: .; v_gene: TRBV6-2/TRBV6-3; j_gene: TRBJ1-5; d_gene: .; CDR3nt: TGTGCCAGCAGCCAAGAACTAAATCAGCCCCAGCATTTT; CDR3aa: CASSQELNQPQHF
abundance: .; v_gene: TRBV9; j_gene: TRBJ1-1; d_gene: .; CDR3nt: TGTGCCAGCAGCGTAATACTGGGGGGAACTGAAGCTTTCTTT; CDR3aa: CASSVILGGTEAFF
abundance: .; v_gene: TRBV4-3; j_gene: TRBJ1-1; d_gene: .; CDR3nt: TGCGCCAGCAGCCCTGACGGGTCTGAAGCTTTCTTT; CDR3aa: CASSPDGSEAFF
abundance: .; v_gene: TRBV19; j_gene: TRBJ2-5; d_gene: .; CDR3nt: TGTGCCAGTAGTATCCCAGGGGACCAAGAGACCCAGTACTTC; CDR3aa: CASSIPGDQETQYF
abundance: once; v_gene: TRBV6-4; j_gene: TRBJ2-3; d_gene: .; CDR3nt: TGTGCCAGCAGCTCAGGGACTTACACAGATACGCAGTATTTT; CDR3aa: CASSSGTYTDTQYF
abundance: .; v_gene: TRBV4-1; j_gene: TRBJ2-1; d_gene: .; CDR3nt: TGCGCCAGCAGCCAAGATAGGTCAAGTTTCTATGAGCAGTTCTTC; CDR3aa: CASSQDRSSFYEQFF
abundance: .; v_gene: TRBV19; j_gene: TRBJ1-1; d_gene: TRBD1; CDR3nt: TGTGCCAGTAGTACAACAGGGGGCTGGACTGAAGCTTTCTTT; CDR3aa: CASSTTGGWTEAFF
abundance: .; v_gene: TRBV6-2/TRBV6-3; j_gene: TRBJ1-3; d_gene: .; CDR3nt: TGTGCCAGCAGCCCGCGCTCCTCTGGAAACACCATATATTTT; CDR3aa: CASSPRSSGNTIYF